A selection of T cell receptor beta chains follows, all from one sample in a study of PD-1 blockade in classical Hodgkin lymphoma. Data came from immunoSEQ multiplex PCR; TCRdb stores just in-frame clones and leaves some out. The sample yields about 13,000 clones, around 90% seen once. The starting material was peripheral blood mononuclear cells (PBMCs), obtained at baseline. The receptors were gathered from a human donor with classical Hodgkin lymphoma. Each CDR3 is given with its conserved first and last residue. D genes are given only for firm matches. Some rows mark clone size as missing; the rest say once, few, many or name a class of expanded clone.

clone size	J gene	D gene	V gene	CDR3 DNA	CDR3 protein
.	TRBJ2-1	.	TRBV7-9	TGTGCCAGCAGCTTAGTAAGACTACCCAACGAGCAGTTCTTC	CASSLVRLPNEQFF
.	TRBJ2-2	.	TRBV5-4	TGTGCCAGCAGCTTTTCCACCGGGGAGCTGTTTTTT	CASSFSTGELFF
.	TRBJ1-1	.	TRBV7-6	TGTGCCAGCAGCTTGACAGCGAACACTGAAGCTTTCTTT	CASSLTANTEAFF
.	TRBJ2-4	TRBD1	TRBV15	TGTGCCACCAGCAGAGAAGGGACAGGGCCCAAAAACATTCAGTACTTC	CATSREGTGPKNIQYF
.	TRBJ2-7	.	TRBV21-1	TGTGCCAGCAGCAAACCGGGACTAGCGGGGGTCAGTAAGGGCGAGCAGTACTTC	CASSKPGLAGVSKGEQYF
.	TRBJ2-2	.	TRBV10-2	TGCGCCAGCAGTGAGATAATAGCGGACACCGGGGAGCTGTTTTTT	CASSEIIADTGELFF
.	TRBJ2-1	.	TRBV27	TGTGCCAGCAGTTTGGACAGTTACAATGAGCAGTTCTTC	CASSLDSYNEQFF
.	TRBJ2-5	.	TRBV9	TGTGCCAGCAGCGTAGGGACCGCTTACCAAGAGACCCAGTACTTC	CASSVGTAYQETQYF
.	TRBJ1-2	.	TRBV15	TGTGCCACCAGCAGACACGGGACTTCAGTTTGGGGCTACACCTTC	CATSRHGTSVWGYTF
.	TRBJ1-4	.	TRBV7-9	TGTGCCAGCAGCTTTCCGGGGGCAACTAATGAAAAACTGTTTTTT	CASSFPGATNEKLFF
.	TRBJ2-7	.	TRBV30	TGTGCTTGGGGGGAAGATAGCGTGTACGAGCAGTACTTC	CAWGEDSVYEQYF
.	TRBJ1-1	.	TRBV19	TGTGCCAGTAGTATAACCCGTGGGGGGACTGAAGCTTTCTTT	CASSITRGGTEAFF
once	TRBJ1-2	TRBD1	TRBV2	TGTGCCAGCAGTCGCACCCGACAGGGTAGTGGCTACACCTTC	CASSRTRQGSGYTF
.	TRBJ2-1	.	TRBV7-9	TGTGCCAGCAGCTCCCATTCCGACGGGGAGCAGTTCTTC	CASSSHSDGEQFF
.	TRBJ1-2	.	TRBV6-1	TGTGCCAGTCTCTCAGGGGCTGGGGGCTATGGCTACACCTTC	CASLSGAGGYGYTF
.	TRBJ2-7	.	TRBV4-1	TGCGCCAGCAGCCAAGAACACCACCGGAGAGAGCAGTACTTC	CASSQEHHRREQYF
.	TRBJ2-7	.	TRBV2	TGTGCCAGCAGTGAAGAAGGACAGAGCTACGAGCAGTACTTC	CASSEEGQSYEQYF
.	TRBJ1-2	.	TRBV10-3	TGTGCCATCAGTTCCCAGGGAAATGTCGATGGCTACACCTTC	CAISSQGNVDGYTF
few	TRBJ2-1	.	TRBV14	TGTGCCAGCAGCCATGATACAACTGAGCAGTTCTTC	CASSHDTTEQFF
.	TRBJ2-5	TRBD1	TRBV10-3	TGTGCCATCAGTGAAGCAGGGGGTGGAGAGACCCAGTACTTC	CAISEAGGGETQYF
.	TRBJ1-2	.	TRBV15	TGTGCCACCAGCAGAGATCTTACGGGGAACTATGGCTACACCTTC	CATSRDLTGNYGYTF
.	TRBJ2-7	.	TRBV13	TGTGCCAGCAGCTTTCGATCTCCGGAGAGCGCCTACGAGCAGTACTTC	CASSFRSPESAYEQYF
once	TRBJ2-3	.	TRBV7-9	TGTGCCAGCAGCCCCGGCTTTGATACGCAGTATTTT	CASSPGFDTQYF
.	TRBJ2-7	TRBD1	TRBV5-6	TGTGCCAGCAGCTTGGAGGGGACAGTTGTCGAGCAGTACTTC	CASSLEGTVVEQYF
.	TRBJ2-7	TRBD1	TRBV7-2	TGTGCCAGCAGTACGACAGGGGGCAACTACGAGCAGTACTTC	CASSTTGGNYEQYF
.	TRBJ2-7	.	TRBV11-2	TGTGCCAGCAGCTTAGCTCCAGGACCATACGAGCAGTACTTC	CASSLAPGPYEQYF
.	TRBJ2-7	.	TRBV29-1	TGCAGCGTTGAAGCCCGGGGACCAGAAGTCTACGAGCAGTACTTC	CSVEARGPEVYEQYF
.	TRBJ2-1	TRBD2	TRBV10-1	TGCGCCAGCAGTACTAGCGGGAACTTGAATGAGCAGTTCTTC	CASSTSGNLNEQFF
.	TRBJ2-5	.	TRBV29-1	TGCAGCGTTTTCGGTGCACGGGAGACCCAGTACTTC	CSVFGARETQYF
.	TRBJ2-7	.	TRBV5-4	TGTGCCAGCAGCCCAACTAGCAGAAGCTCCTACGAGCAGTACTTC	CASSPTSRSSYEQYF
few	TRBJ2-3	.	TRBV29-1	TGCAGCGTTGAGGGGGGTATCGGGGCCCGAGATACGCAGTATTTT	CSVEGGIGARDTQYF
once	TRBJ2-3	.	TRBV5-4	TGTGCCAGCAGCCCCCCTAACGCGGGTCGCACAGATACGCAGTATTTT	CASSPPNAGRTDTQYF
.	TRBJ2-1	TRBD1	TRBV15	TGTGCCACCAGCAGAGGGACAGGGGGCGTAGGTAATGAGCAGTTCTTC	CATSRGTGGVGNEQFF
.	TRBJ1-4	TRBD1	TRBV29-1	TGCAGTTTCCGAGGGACAGGTGAAAAACTGTTTTTT	CSFRGTGEKLFF
.	TRBJ1-3	.	TRBV5-1	TGCGCCAGCAGCAGAGGGGTTGGCTCTTCTGGAAACACCATATATTTT	CASSRGVGSSGNTIYF
once	TRBJ2-1	.	TRBV30	TGTGCCTGGTGGGAGGAGGTAAGGAATGAGCAGTTCTTC	CAWWEEVRNEQFF
.	TRBJ2-1	TRBD2	TRBV2	TGTGCCAGCAGGAAAGGACTAGATCTCTACAATGAGCAGTTCTTC	CASRKGLDLYNEQFF
.	TRBJ1-1	.	TRBV6-1	TGTGCCAGCAGCAGGGAATTTACCACTGAAGCTTTCTTT	CASSREFTTEAFF
.	TRBJ2-7	.	TRBV11-2	TGTGCCAGCAGCTCCCTAGCAGGGGAGCAGTACTTC	CASSSLAGEQYF
.	TRBJ2-1	TRBD2	TRBV4-1	TGCGCCAGCAGCCAAGCTCTACTAGCGGGGACCAATGAGCAGTTCTTC	CASSQALLAGTNEQFF
.	TRBJ1-4	.	TRBV5-6	TGTGCCAGCGGCCCAGGGTTTGCAACTAATGAAAAACTGTTTTTT	CASGPGFATNEKLFF
.	TRBJ1-2	.	TRBV5-1	TGCGCCAGCAGCTTGGAGGTGGGCAGGGCGGCGGGCTACACCTTC	CASSLEVGRAAGYTF
.	TRBJ2-1	TRBD2	TRBV5-4	TGTGCCAGCAGCTCAGCGGGAGGGTCCTACAATGAGCAGTTCTTC	CASSSAGGSYNEQFF
.	TRBJ1-1	TRBD1	TRBV6-6	TGTGCCAGCAGTTACTCTCAGGGGGCTGAAGCTTTCTTT	CASSYSQGAEAFF
.	TRBJ2-3	TRBD2	TRBV2	TGTGCCAGCAGTCCGGGACTAGCGGGAGGAACGGATACGCAGTATTTT	CASSPGLAGGTDTQYF
.	TRBJ1-4	.	TRBV2	TGTGCCAGCAGTGAAGATGAAAAACTGTTTTTT	CASSEDEKLFF
.	TRBJ2-7	TRBD1	TRBV5-1	TGCGCCAGCAGCTCACAGGGGACAGGCGCCTACGAGCAGTACTTC	CASSSQGTGAYEQYF
.	TRBJ2-3	.	TRBV5-6	TGTGCCAGCAGCCCGACAGACGATACGCAGTATTTT	CASSPTDDTQYF
.	TRBJ2-7	TRBD2	TRBV13	TGTGCCAGCAGCTACCGCGCGGGAGAATTCACCTACGAGCAGTACTTC	CASSYRAGEFTYEQYF
.	TRBJ1-2	.	TRBV4-2	TGTGCCAGCAGCCAAGTGGACGGCTCTAACTATGGCTACACCTTC	CASSQVDGSNYGYTF
.	TRBJ1-3	TRBD1	TRBV28	TGTGCCAGCAGTACAGGGGCTGGAAACACCATATATTTT	CASSTGAGNTIYF
.	TRBJ1-4	.	TRBV25-1	TGTGCCAGCAGTGATCCTGGGGGGGCGAATGAAAAACTGTTTTTT	CASSDPGGANEKLFF
.	TRBJ2-2	TRBD2	TRBV19	TGTGCCAGTAGTATAGGGACTAGCGGGAGAATAGCCGTGCACACCGGGGAGCTGTTTTTT	CASSIGTSGRIAVHTGELFF
once	TRBJ2-7	.	TRBV18	TGTGCCAGCTCACGACGGCAGGGAGCGTACGAGCAGTACTTC	CASSRRQGAYEQYF
.	TRBJ1-5	TRBD1	TRBV6-6	TGTGCCAGCAGTTATCCCCCGGGACAGGGTTTGGAGCCCCAGCATTTT	CASSYPPGQGLEPQHF
.	TRBJ2-3	.	TRBV5-8	TGTGCCAGCAGCCCCCGGAATAGCCCCTCAGATACGCAGTATTTT	CASSPRNSPSDTQYF
.	TRBJ2-7	.	TRBV30	TGTGCCTGGAGGGTCGGATTTAACTACGAGCAGTACTTC	CAWRVGFNYEQYF
.	TRBJ1-4	.	TRBV2	TGTGCCAGCGTTCGGGGGACTAATGAAAAACTGTTTTTT	CASVRGTNEKLFF
once	TRBJ2-3	TRBD2	TRBV28	TGTGCCAGCAGTACTCAGCGGGAGGGAGATACGCAGTATTTT	CASSTQREGDTQYF
.	TRBJ2-4	.	TRBV25-1	TGTGCCCCCCCACTAGCCAAAAACATTCAGTACTTC	CAPPLAKNIQYF